The 16 T cell receptor beta chains reported below all come from one sample, sequenced in a study of T-cell memory formation after mild COVID-19. One entry per CDR3 protein results from TCRdb running MiXCR on the 5' RACE reads. The sample has 120,000 to 150,000 distinct CDR3 sequences, 15% to 20% seen once; the top ten hold about 2.3%. Specimen: PBMCs or a T cell subset sorted from them (not recorded which). These receptors all stem from an adult woman who had mild COVID-19 (a few samples of this study predate the infection). Cell type and time point are not known.

The sample holds a few counts of this clonotype. The rearrangement uses TRBV7-2 and TRBJ1-5; D remains unclear. V lost 0 bases, J lost 3 bases, and 12 bases lay in between. The CDR3 loop spans 16 amino acids. CDR1 is SGHTA, CDR2 FQGNSA, per germline. The CDR3 nucleotides are TGTGCCAGCAGCTTAGCGACCTTCGACACCAATCAGCCCCAGCATTTT. Amino acid sequence: CASSLATFDTNQPQHF.

Only a few counts were recorded for this clonotype. The CDR3, as DNA: TGTGCCAGCAGCCTTACTGCCAGGGGGCTAGCTTTCTTT. Its translation is CASSLTARGLAFF. The V and J genes are TRBV7-9 and TRBJ1-1, with 8 positions matching TRBD1. Germline-derived CDR1 and CDR2 are SEHNR and FQNEAQ (reference sequence). CDR3 length: 13 residues. With V trimmed by 5 bases and J by 10 bases, 9 bases remained unmatched.

Comments on this clonotype: The final CDR3 position lacks the conserved phenylalanine or tryptophan, pointing to a likely read error. The limits of the CDR3 on the DNA are not certain, so only TCRdb's listed CDR3 is given. This chain uses TRBV5-8 with TRBJ2-1; the D call TRBD1 from the table was never checked on the DNA. The CDR3 is 11 amino acids in total, end residues counted. CDR1 is SGHTS and CDR2 is YDEGEE in the germline V gene. CDR3 protein: CASSLKRGAKI.

The rearrangement links TRBV12-3 or TRBV12-4 to TRBJ2-2, with D possibly being TRBD1 (6 bases). Trimming removed 6 bases at V and 8 bases at J, with 13 bases between. The CDR3 consists of 13 residues. Written as DNA, the CDR3 is TGTGCCAGCAGGGAACAGGGTTCGGGGGAGCTGTTTTTT. It is translated as CASREQGSGELFF.

The CDR3 coding sequence is TGCGCCAGCAGCTTCGCACTAGCGGGGGGCACCTACGAGCAGTACTTC. Translating gives CASSFALAGGTYEQYF. This chain uses TRBV5-1 with TRBJ2-7; 12 nucleotides line up with TRBD2. Germline-derived CDR1 and CDR2 are SGHRS and YFSETQ. Trimming cost V 2 bases and J 2 bases; bases outside gene matches: 5. CDR3 size: 16 residues.

This clonotype was seen a few times. This chain links TRBV12-3 or TRBV12-4 with TRBJ1-2; 9 bases map to TRBD1. Trimming at V came to 3 bases and at J to 8 bases, leaving 4 bases not matched to a gene. This CDR3 comprises 13 residues. Here the CDR3 reads CASSLRQGGGYTF. The CDR3 nucleotides are TGTGCCAGCAGTTTGCGACAGGGGGGCGGCTACACCTTC.

CDR3: CASSEVTGANVLTF. In DNA form, the CDR3 reads TGCGCCAGCAGCGAGGTCACTGGGGCCAACGTCCTGACTTTC. This rearrangement joins TRBV5-1 to TRBJ2-6, with D uncertain. Germline values: CDR1 SGHRS, CDR2 YFSETQ. The V and J ends lost 4 bases and 2 bases respectively, with 7 bases between them. The CDR3 has 14 residues.

There are a few counts of this clonotype. The CDR3 reads CSVTGTPGQPQHF. The CDR3 nucleotides are TGCAGTGTTACCGGGACTCCAGGCCAGCCCCAGCATTTT. The chain recombines TRBV20-1 with TRBJ1-5; maybe TRBD1 (5 bases). CDR3 size: 13 residues. V was cut by 7 bases and J by 7 bases, with 17 bases left in between. Germline V gives CDR1 DFQATT, CDR2 SNEGSKA (reference sequence).

In its sample, this clonotype was seen a few times. V is TRBV10-3 and J is TRBJ1-5; D possibly corresponds to TRBD1 (5 bases). Trimming cost V 3 bases and J 2 bases, with 11 bases left between them. The CDR3 runs 15 residues. The V gene's germline CDR1 is ENHRY and CDR2 SYGVKD. The CDR3 loop reads CAISDGGYGNQPQHF. CDR3 coding DNA: TGTGCCATCAGTGATGGGGGGTATGGCAATCAGCCCCAGCATTTT.

This chain connects TRBV5-1 to TRBJ1-2; a possible D gene is TRBD1 (5 bases). The CDR3 length is 16 residues. Germline V gene lookup returns CDR1 SGHRS and CDR2 YFSETQ. V lost 2 bases and J 1 base, leaving 15 bases between the germline ends. The DNA of the CDR3 is TGCGCCAGCAGCTTAGCAGCAGGGATGAGTAACTATGGCTACACCTTC. Translating it yields CASSLAAGMSNYGYTF.

The J gene is TRBJ2-1, the V gene TRBV6-5, with unresolved D. V lost 2 bases and J lost 0, with 5 bases in between. CDR3 size: 14 residues. Germline loops: CDR1 MNHEY, CDR2 SVGAGI. CDR3 sequence (DNA): TGTGCCAGCAGTTACGGCCGCTCCTACAATGAGCAGTTCTTC. This encodes CASSYGRSYNEQFF.

The CDR3 spells CASSLGTDTYGYTF. CDR3 DNA: TGTGCCAGTAGTCTCGGGACAGACACCTATGGCTACACCTTC. This sequence joins TRBV19 and TRBJ1-2, with 7 bases matching TRBD1. The CDR3 is 14 residues long. V dropped 5 bases and J dropped 4; count of bases not matched to a gene: 7. The germline gives CDR1 LNHDA, CDR2 SQIVND (reference sequence).

This chain joins TRBV2 and TRBJ2-7; D gene unclear. V was cut by 5 bases and J by 3 bases, with 8 bases left in between. This CDR3 spans 12 amino acids. Germline-derived CDR1 and CDR2 are SNHLY and FYNNEI. CDR3 DNA: TGTGCCAGCAGTTCACAAAACTACGAGCAGTACTTC. Translation: CASSSQNYEQYF.

This clonotype was seen only a few times. V and J are TRBV4-3 and TRBJ2-1, with 9 bases matching TRBD1. V shed 3 bases, J shed 7 bases, and the junction held 19 bases outside the gene matches. Germline lookup yields CDR1 LGHNA and CDR2 YSLEER. The CDR3 has 19 amino acids. This CDR3 reads CASSQYYPPGTGSPNEQFF. The CDR3 bases are TGCGCCAGCAGCCAGTATTATCCCCCCGGGACAGGGTCCCCGAATGAGCAGTTCTTC.

This clonotype has just a few counts. The rearrangement uses TRBV20-1 and TRBJ1-5; perhaps TRBD1 as D (6 bases). CDR1 and CDR2 (germline): DFQATT, SNEGSKA (reference sequence). The CDR3 runs 13 residues. Trimming removed 6 bases from V and 3 bases from J, with 12 bases in between. The CDR3 sequence is CSARSGVNQPQHF. The CDR3 region has the DNA TGCAGTGCCCGGTCAGGGGTCAATCAGCCCCAGCATTTT.

CDR3 residues: CSAKLGTGGYTEAFF. The CDR3 nucleotides read TGCAGTGCTAAATTGGGGACAGGGGGCTACACTGAAGCTTTCTTT. This chain joins TRBV20-1 and TRBJ1-1; 12 nucleotides line up with TRBD1. The V gene's germline CDR1 is DFQATT and CDR2 SNEGSKA (reference sequence). V gave up 4 bases and J gave up 3 bases; unmatched junction bases: 6. The CDR3 runs to 15 residues.